The subject of this entry is one T cell receptor (beta chain). The junction differs from germline at one of its ends, possibly a read error. This same CDR3 is encoded by further DNA sequences in the sample. Germline V gives CDR1 SNHLY, CDR2 FYNNEI. The CDR3 totals 21 residues. This sample is part of a study of shared T cell receptors in the human thymus. Repertoires were generated with immunoSEQ multiplex PCR, while TCRdb's copy carries only in-frame clones and drops some. The sample has some 760,000 clones, approximately 85% seen once; the top ten hold roughly 0.01%. The data also belong to a second study, concerning human thymus T cells. That investigation notes: Donors were healthy Finnish babies undergoing corrective operations for congenital heart defects. Thymic samples were excised during corrective heart operations. In thymic and blood repertoires alike, V and J usage looked biased. Unrelated individuals were reported by related research to share highly overlapping thymic repertoires.

The receptor was derived from a girl under three years old with a congenital heart defect. J is TRBJ1-6 and V is TRBV2, with 11 bases aligning to TRBD1. Sequenced: thymocytes. The CDR3 sequence is CASSDTGPSLDRGPYNSPLHF. CDR3 DNA sequence: TGTGCCAGCAGTGACACCGGGCCCTCTCTGGACAGGGGGCCTTATAATTCCCCCCTCCACTTT.